This TCR beta chain stems from a study of blood T cell repertoires in COVID-19. Across the whole study: Sites across the United States, Italy and Spain contributed samples from acute and convalescent COVID-19. PBMCs, B-cell-depleted T cells, or T cells provided the cDNA or gDNA that made up the material.

A Seattle source enrolled patients during active infection and followed them longitudinally. Authors' methods: Amplifying reference gene primers gave estimates of nucleated cell counts. TCRdb keeps only in-frame clones here, not all; method: immunoSEQ multiplex PCR. The V and J calls and clone size are taken from that table; D and trimming were inferred from the DNA. This sample has about 280,000 clones, with approximately 89% found just once. The CDR3 consists of 15 residues. Germline V gene lookup returns CDR1 MNHNY and CDR2 SVGAGI (reference sequence). The junction had 7 bases not matched to a gene; V was cut back by 6 bases and J by 2 bases.

The chain joins TRBV6-6 to TRBJ2-7; 10 bases fit TRBD1. The TCR was taken from a woman in her thirties with COVID-19, enrolled during active disease. Material: peripheral blood. For the CDR3, the DNA is TGTGCCAGCAGCGTAGAGGACAGGGGGGCCTACGAGCAGTACTTC. The encoded protein is CASSVEDRGAYEQYF.